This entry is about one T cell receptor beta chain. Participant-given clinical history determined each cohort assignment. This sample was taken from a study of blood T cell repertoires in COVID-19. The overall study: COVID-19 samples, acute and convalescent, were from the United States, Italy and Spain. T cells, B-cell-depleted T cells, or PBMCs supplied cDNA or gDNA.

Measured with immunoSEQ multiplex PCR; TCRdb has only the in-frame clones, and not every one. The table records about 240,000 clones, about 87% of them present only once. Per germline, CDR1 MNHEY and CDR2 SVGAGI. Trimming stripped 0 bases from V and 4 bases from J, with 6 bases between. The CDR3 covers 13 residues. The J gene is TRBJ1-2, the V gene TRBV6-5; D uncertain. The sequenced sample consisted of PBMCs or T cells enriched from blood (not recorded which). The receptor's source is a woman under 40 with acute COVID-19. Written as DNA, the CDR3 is TGTGCCAGCAGTTACTCACAGACCTATGGCTACACCTTC. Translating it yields CASSYSQTYGYTF.